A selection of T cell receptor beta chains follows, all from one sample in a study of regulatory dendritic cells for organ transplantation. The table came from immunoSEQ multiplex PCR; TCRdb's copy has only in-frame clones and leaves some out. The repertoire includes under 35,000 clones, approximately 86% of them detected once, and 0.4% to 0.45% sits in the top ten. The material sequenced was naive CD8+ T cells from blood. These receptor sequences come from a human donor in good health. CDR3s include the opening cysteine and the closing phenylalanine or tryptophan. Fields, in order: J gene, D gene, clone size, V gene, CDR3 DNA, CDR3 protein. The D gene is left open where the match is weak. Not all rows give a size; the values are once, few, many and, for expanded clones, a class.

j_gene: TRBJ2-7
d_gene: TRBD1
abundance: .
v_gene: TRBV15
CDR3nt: TGTGCCACCAGCGGACCGGGACAGGGTCCGGACGAGCAGTACTTC
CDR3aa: CATSGPGQGPDEQYF

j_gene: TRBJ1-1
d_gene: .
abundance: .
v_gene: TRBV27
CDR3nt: TGTGCCAGCAGTTTATCGTTCAGGAACACTGAAGCTTTCTTT
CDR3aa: CASSLSFRNTEAFF

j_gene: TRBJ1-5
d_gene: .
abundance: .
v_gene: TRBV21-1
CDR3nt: TGTGCCAGCAGCAAAGTCGGCAGGCCCCTAAATCAGCCCCAGCATTTT
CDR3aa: CASSKVGRPLNQPQHF

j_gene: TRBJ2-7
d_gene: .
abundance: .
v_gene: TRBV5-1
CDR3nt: TGCGCCAGCAGCTTGGTTCAGGGGACGGCCGAGCAGTACTTC
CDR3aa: CASSLVQGTAEQYF

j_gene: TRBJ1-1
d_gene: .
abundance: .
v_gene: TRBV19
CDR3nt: TGTGCCAGTAGTATAGGGCTGTTAAACACTGAAGCTTTCTTT
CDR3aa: CASSIGLLNTEAFF

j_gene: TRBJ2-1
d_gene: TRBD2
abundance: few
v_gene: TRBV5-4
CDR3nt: TGTGCCAGCAGCTTGGTAGCGGGGGGTCCCTACAATGAGCAGTTCTTC
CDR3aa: CASSLVAGGPYNEQFF

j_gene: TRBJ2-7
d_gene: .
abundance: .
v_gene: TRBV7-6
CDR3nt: TGTGCCAGCAGCTTGGCTAGATCCTACGAGCAGTACTTC
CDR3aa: CASSLARSYEQYF

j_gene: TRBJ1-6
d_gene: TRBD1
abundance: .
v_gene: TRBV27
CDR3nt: TGTGCCAGCAGTTTATCGCCAGGGGGCTATAATTCACCCCTCCACTTT
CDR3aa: CASSLSPGGYNSPLHF

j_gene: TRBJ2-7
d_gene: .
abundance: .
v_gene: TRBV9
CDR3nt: TGTGCCAGCAGTGCAGACGACAGCCCACAACTCGAGCAATACTTC
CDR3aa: CASSADDSPQLEQYF

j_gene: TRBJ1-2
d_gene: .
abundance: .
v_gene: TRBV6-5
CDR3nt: TGTGCCAGCAGTTACTCGAACGGTATTGGCTACACCTTC
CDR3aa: CASSYSNGIGYTF

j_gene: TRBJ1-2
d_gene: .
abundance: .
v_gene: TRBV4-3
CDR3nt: TGCGCCAGCAGCCAAGATCTAGTCGGGTCGGTGGCCTCCACCTTC
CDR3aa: CASSQDLVGSVASTF

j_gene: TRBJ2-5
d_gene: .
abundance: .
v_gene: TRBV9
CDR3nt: TGTGCCAGCAGCGTACTAGGGGGAGGGCAAGAGACCCAGTACTTC
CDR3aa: CASSVLGGGQETQYF

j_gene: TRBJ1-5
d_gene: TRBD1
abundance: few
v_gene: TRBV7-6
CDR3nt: TGTGCCAGCAGCGCCCGGGACAGTCCCAATCAGCCCCAGCATTTT
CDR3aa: CASSARDSPNQPQHF

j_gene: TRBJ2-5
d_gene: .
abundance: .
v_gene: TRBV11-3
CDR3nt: TGTGCCAGCAGCTTCACAGGGACCCAAGAGACCCAGTACTTC
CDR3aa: CASSFTGTQETQYF

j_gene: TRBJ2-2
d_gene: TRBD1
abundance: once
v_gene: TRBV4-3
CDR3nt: TGCGCCAGCAGCCAAGACAGGGTGACAGGGGGCGCCAGGAACACCGGGGAGCTGTTTTTT
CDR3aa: CASSQDRVTGGARNTGELFF

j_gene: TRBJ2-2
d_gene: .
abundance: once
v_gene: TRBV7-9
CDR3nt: TGTGCCAGCAGCCCGAAGGGGAAGGGCAGGAACACCGGGGAGCTGTTTTTT
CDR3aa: CASSPKGKGRNTGELFF

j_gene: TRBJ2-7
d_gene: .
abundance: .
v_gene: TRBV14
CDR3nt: TGTGCCAGCAGCTTCCGCTCGAGTTACGTCGAGCAGTACTTC
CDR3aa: CASSFRSSYVEQYF

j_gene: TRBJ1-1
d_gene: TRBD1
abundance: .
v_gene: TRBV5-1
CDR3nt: TGCGCCAGCAGCTGGACAGGGGCTGAAGCTTTCTTT
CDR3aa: CASSWTGAEAFF

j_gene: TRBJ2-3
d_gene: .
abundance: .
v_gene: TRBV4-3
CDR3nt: TGCGCCAGCAGCCAAGATCGTGGAGTGGCAGATACGCAGTATTTT
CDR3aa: CASSQDRGVADTQYF

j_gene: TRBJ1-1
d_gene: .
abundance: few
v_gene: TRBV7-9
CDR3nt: TGTGCCAGCAGCTCTATGGACACCCAGAACACTGAAGCTTTCTTT
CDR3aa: CASSSMDTQNTEAFF

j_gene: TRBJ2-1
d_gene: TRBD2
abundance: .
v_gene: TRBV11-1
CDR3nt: TGTGCCAGCCGACTAGCGGCAAATTCCTACAATGAGCAGTTCTTC
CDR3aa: CASRLAANSYNEQFF

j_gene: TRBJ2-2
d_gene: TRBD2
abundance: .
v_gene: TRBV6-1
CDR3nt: TGTGCCAGCTTCGGGGGGACCGGGGAGCTGTTTTTT
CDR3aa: CASFGGTGELFF

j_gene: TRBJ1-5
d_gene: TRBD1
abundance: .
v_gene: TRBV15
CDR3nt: TGTGCCACCAGCAGAGTGCCTACAGGGGTTCAGCCCCAGCATTTT
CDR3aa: CATSRVPTGVQPQHF

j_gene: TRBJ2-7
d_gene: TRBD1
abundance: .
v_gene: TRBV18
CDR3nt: TGTGCCAGCTCTCCCCGCAGGGGGCGCACCTACGAGCAGTACTTC
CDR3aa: CASSPRRGRTYEQYF

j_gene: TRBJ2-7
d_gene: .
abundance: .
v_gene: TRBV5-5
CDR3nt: TGTGCCAGCAGCTTGGGGGACAACCACTACGAGCAGTACTTC
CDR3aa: CASSLGDNHYEQYF

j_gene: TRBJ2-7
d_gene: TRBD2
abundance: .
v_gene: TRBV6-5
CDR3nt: TGTGCCAGCAGTCTTAGCGGGGGAACCTACGAGCAGTACTTC
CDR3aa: CASSLSGGTYEQYF

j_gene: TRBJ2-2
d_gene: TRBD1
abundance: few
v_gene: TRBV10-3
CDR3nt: TGTGCCATCAGCGAGGGGGACAGGGAAAACGGGGAGCTGTTTTTT
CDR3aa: CAISEGDRENGELFF

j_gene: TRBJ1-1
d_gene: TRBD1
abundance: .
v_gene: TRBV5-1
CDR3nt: TGCGCCAGCAGCTTGGGACAGGGGGCGCGGAGAACTGAAGCTTTCTTT
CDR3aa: CASSLGQGARRTEAFF

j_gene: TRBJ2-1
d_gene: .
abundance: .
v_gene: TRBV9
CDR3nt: TGTGCCAGCAGCGTAAAAACGGCGGGCGAGCAGTTCTTC
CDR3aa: CASSVKTAGEQFF

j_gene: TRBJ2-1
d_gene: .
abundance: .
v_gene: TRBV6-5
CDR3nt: TGTGCCAGCAGCCTCGGGACTCCCTACAATGGGCAGTTCTTC
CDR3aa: CASSLGTPYNGQFF

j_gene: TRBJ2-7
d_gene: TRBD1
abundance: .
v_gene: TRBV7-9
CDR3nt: TGTGCCAGCAGCCGGGCGACAGGGGAGGCCGAGCAGTACTTC
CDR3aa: CASSRATGEAEQYF

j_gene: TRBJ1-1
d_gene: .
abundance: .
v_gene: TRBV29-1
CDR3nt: TGCAGCGTTGTGGCCCTATCGGGTGGCACTGAAGCTTTCTTT
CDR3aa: CSVVALSGGTEAFF

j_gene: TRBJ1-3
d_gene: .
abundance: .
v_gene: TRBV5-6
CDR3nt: TGTGCCAGCAGCTCACAGGGAGTAACTGGAAACACCATATATTTT
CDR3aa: CASSSQGVTGNTIYF

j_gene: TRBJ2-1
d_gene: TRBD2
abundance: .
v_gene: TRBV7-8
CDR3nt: TGTGCCAGCAGCCTTCCAGCGGGCGGGGGTGACTACAATGAGCAGTTCTTC
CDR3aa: CASSLPAGGGDYNEQFF

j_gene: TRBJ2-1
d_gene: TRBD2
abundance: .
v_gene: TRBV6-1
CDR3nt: TGTGCCGGCAGTGCCCGTCTCGGGGGGATGAGCAATGAGCAGTTCTTC
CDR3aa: CAGSARLGGMSNEQFF

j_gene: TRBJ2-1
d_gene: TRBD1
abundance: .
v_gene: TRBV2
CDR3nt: TGTGCCAGCATGCGAGGGACAGGGGCAGTCTATGAGCAGTTCTTC
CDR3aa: CASMRGTGAVYEQFF

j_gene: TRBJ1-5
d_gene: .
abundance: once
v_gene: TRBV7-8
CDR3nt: TGTGCCAGCAGCCTTACGACAGGAACGAATATCGATTATAGCAATCAGCCCCAGCATTTT
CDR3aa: CASSLTTGTNIDYSNQPQHF

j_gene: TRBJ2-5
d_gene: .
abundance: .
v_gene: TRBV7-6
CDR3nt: TGTGCCAGCAGCTTAGCGTATGGCAGTCTCCAAGAGACCCAGTACTTC
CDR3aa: CASSLAYGSLQETQYF

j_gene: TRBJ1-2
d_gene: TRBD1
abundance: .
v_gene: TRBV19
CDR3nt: TGTGCCAGTAGTATATTTGGGACAGCGGACTATAACTATGGCTACACCTTC
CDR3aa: CASSIFGTADYNYGYTF

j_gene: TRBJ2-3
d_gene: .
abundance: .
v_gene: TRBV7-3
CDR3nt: TGTGCCAGCAGCTTCCTTCTAGGTAGCACAGATACGCAGTATTTT
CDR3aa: CASSFLLGSTDTQYF

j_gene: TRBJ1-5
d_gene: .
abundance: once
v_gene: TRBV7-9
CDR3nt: TGTGCCAGCAGTGGCGGCGGCCTTTCAGGGGAGCCCCAGCATTTT
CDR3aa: CASSGGGLSGEPQHF

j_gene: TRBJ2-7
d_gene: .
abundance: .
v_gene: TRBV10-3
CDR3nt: TGTGCCATCAGTGACCAGGGTGCCTACGAGCAGTACTTC
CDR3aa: CAISDQGAYEQYF

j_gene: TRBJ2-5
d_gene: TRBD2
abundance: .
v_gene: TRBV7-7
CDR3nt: TGTGCTAGCAGCTCCCACCTAGCGGGGGGTGAGGTGACCCAGTACTTC
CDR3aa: CASSSHLAGGEVTQYF

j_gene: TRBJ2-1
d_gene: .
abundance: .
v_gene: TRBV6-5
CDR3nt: TGTGCCAGCTCCCCCGGGGGTAGCTCCTACAATGAGCAGTTCTTC
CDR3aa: CASSPGGSSYNEQFF

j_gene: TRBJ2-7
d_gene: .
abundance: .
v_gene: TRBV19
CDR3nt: TGTGCCAGTAGTTTTGGACAGAACTACGAGCAGTACTTC
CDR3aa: CASSFGQNYEQYF

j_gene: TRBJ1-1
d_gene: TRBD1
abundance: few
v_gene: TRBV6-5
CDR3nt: TGTGCCAGCATATCGGGACAGGTGAACACTGAAGCTTTCTTT
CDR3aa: CASISGQVNTEAFF

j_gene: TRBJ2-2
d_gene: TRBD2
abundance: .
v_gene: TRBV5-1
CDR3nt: TGCGCCAGCAGAGGGACTAGCCCTAACACCGGGGAGCTGTTTTTT
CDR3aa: CASRGTSPNTGELFF

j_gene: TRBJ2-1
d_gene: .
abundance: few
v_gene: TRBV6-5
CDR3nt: TGTGCCAGCATGCAGGACAGAAGCTCCTACAATGAGCAGTTCTTC
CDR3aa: CASMQDRSSYNEQFF

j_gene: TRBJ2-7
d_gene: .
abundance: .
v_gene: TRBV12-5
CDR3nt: TGTGCTAGTGGTCCTCATGACAGTGCCTACGAGCAGTACTTC
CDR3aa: CASGPHDSAYEQYF

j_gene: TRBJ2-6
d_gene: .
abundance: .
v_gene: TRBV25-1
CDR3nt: TGTGCCAGCCAAGGGAGTGGGGCCAACGTCCTGACTTTC
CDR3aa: CASQGSGANVLTF

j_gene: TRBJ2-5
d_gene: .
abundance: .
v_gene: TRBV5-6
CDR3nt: TGTGCCAGCAGCTGGGGCCTGGAGACCCAGTACTTC
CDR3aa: CASSWGLETQYF

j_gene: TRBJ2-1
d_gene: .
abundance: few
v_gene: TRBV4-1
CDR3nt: TGCGCCAGCAGCCAAGGCGGGGAGTACAATGAGCAGTTCTTC
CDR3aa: CASSQGGEYNEQFF

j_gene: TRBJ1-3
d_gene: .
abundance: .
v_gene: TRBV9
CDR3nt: TGTGCCAGCAGCGTAGATCTGAGAGGGACACCTGGAAACACCATATATTTT
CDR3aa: CASSVDLRGTPGNTIYF

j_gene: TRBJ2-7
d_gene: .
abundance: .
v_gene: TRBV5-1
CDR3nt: TGCGCCAGCAGCTTGACAGGGTTCGAGCAGTACTTC
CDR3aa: CASSLTGFEQYF

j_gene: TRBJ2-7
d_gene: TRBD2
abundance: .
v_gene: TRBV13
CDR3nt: TGTGCCAGCAGCTTGGGGACTAGGTCCTACGAGCAGTACTTC
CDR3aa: CASSLGTRSYEQYF